The present TCR beta chain was sequenced within a study of blood T cell repertoires in COVID-19 (TCRdb year 2020). Study-wide context: Collaborator samples came from the United States, Italy and Spain and covered acute and convalescent phases of COVID-19. The samples were drawn from the first 160 participants of the ongoing ImmuneRACE study and from 1,200 or so subjects provided by 6 global collaborators. The material from the prospective study consisted of cDNA or gDNA derived from T cells, B-cell-depleted T cells, or PBMCs. The repertoires were released in a freely available public database meant as a resource for research on the immune response to SARS-CoV-2. The dataset comprised deeply sampled blood TCRbeta repertoires from subjects exposed to, actively infected with, or recovered from COVID-19. Where available, HLA class I and class II types were obtained from metadata supplied by the sample provider rather than from assay-based typing. The sample metadata nearly always contained a de-identified subject ID, COVID-19 status, age in years and sex.

On this clone: There is no known antigen for this receptor. There are no base qualities to consult, and no much larger clone falls within one base.

TCRbeta CDR3 regions were amplified from genomic DNA by means of the immunoSEQ Assay, a bias-controlled multiplex PCR. In the paper's pipeline: The number of nucleated cells in each sample was estimated from the amplification of reference gene primers within the assay. To quantify the absolute abundance of each unique TCRbeta CDR3 rearrangement, sequence reads were collapsed and filtered. For each sample, productive Simpson clonality was calculated by taking the square root of Simpson's diversity index across productive rearrangements. Held by TCRdb, this immuneACCESS table contains in-frame sequences only and omits some clones. Under half of the omission traces to an unresolved V gene where checked; the cause of the rest is unknown. V and J calls and clone size follow that table, whereas D and trimming were derived from the DNA. In this sample the table shows 150,000 to 200,000 clones, 90% of which occur a single time. Over 15% of the sample is in the top ten clones.

What the authors observed across the whole study: The amount of clinical and demographic metadata varied by source and participant and was provided uncurated.

Collaborating institutions collected whole blood in K2EDTA tubes following their own protocols. For TCRbeta analysis, collaborators shipped samples as frozen whole blood, isolated PBMCs, or DNA extracted from either of those sample types. The junction shows trimming of 7 bases on V and 5 bases on J, plus 23 bases between the germline ends. From the cysteine up to the phenylalanine, the CDR3 has a length of 16 residues. Solely the CDR3 DNA is kept, with 48 bases framed from the first base. The sequence links TRBV23-1 to TRBJ2-5; possibly the D gene is TRBD1, per 6 matching bases. TRBV23-1 is assigned to the ORF class and has an uncertain function. Sequences were obtained from peripheral blood. The source of this sequence is a man aged 55 to 70 with active or convalescent COVID-19. The CDR3 amino acid sequence is: CASTQEGQGSEETQYF. The nucleotide sequence reads TGCGCCAGCACCCAAGAGGGGCAGGGGAGCGAGGAGACCCAGTACTTC.